The text below deals with one T cell receptor beta chain. Original processing notes: Amplification with reference gene primers provided the estimates of nucleated cell counts. Assay: immunoSEQ multiplex PCR; the TCRdb copy retains only in-frame clones and omits some. V, J and clone size are taken as reported in that table, and D and trimming were inferred from the DNA itself. The sample lists some 340,000 clones, around 88% occurring once. The entry originates in a study of blood T cell repertoires in COVID-19. Overall study: Researchers got acute and convalescent COVID-19 samples from the United States, Italy and Spain. Nucleic acid was either cDNA or gDNA, and it came from T cells, B-cell-depleted T cells, or PBMCs.

V was cut by 4 bases and J by 10 bases, with 24 bases left in between. The V gene's germline CDR1 is SGDLS and CDR2 YYNGEE. This CDR3 region has 17 residues. The receptor comes from a man in his thirties or forties with active or convalescent COVID-19. V gene TRBV9 combines with J gene TRBJ1-6, with a tentative D call TRBD1 (5 bases). The sample comprised peripheral blood. CDR3 loop: CASSSPRDELKRSPLHF. The DNA of the CDR3 is TGTGCCAGCAGCTCTCCGCGGGACGAGTTAAAGAGGTCACCCCTCCACTTT.